Listed below are T cell receptor beta chains from one sample, sequenced in a study of blood T cell repertoires in COVID-19. Libraries were prepared by immunoSEQ multiplex PCR; TCRdb keeps only in-frame clonotypes and omits some of them. The table has approximately 170,000 clones, more than 65% seen once. The source material was peripheral blood. The receptors were gathered from a human donor with acute or convalescent COVID-19. The donor label of this sample is uncertain. CDR3s include the opening cysteine and the closing phenylalanine or tryptophan. Fields, in order: CDR3 DNA, CDR3 protein, V gene, J gene, clone size, D gene, CDR3 length. The D gene is left open where the match is weak. Clone size appears in some rows only: once, few, many, or a class for an expanded clone.

DNA: TGTGCTAGTGGGGTCCGGGGAAGCACAGATACGCAGTATTTT
CDR3: CASGVRGSTDTQYF
V: TRBV12-5
J: TRBJ2-3
size: once
D: -
length: 14

DNA: TGTGCCAGCTCACTACCTAGCGGGGCCACAGATACGCAGTATTTT
CDR3: CASSLPSGATDTQYF
V: TRBV18
J: TRBJ2-3
size: -
D: TRBD2
length: 15

DNA: TGTGCCAGCAGTCAGTACCCCGGGACAGGGATTACAAACACCATATATTTT
CDR3: CASSQYPGTGITNTIYF
V: TRBV6-6
J: TRBJ1-3
size: -
D: TRBD1
length: 17

DNA: TGCGCCAGCAGTTCAGGGACTAGCGGGATCTCCTACAATGAGCAGTTCTTC
CDR3: CASSSGTSGISYNEQFF
V: TRBV5-1
J: TRBJ2-1
size: -
D: TRBD2
length: 17

DNA: TGTGCCAGCAGTTACTCACAGAGCTATGGCTACACCTTC
CDR3: CASSYSQSYGYTF
V: TRBV6-5
J: TRBJ1-2
size: -
D: -
length: 13

DNA: TGTGCCAGCGCCCCCAGGGGATATAATTCACCCCTCCACTTT
CDR3: CASAPRGYNSPLHF
V: TRBV2
J: TRBJ1-6
size: -
D: -
length: 14

DNA: TGTGCCAGCAGTTACTCGAGTAACACTGAAGCTTTCTTT
CDR3: CASSYSSNTEAFF
V: TRBV6-5
J: TRBJ1-1
size: -
D: -
length: 13

DNA: TGTGCCAGCAGTCCCCTCGGACTAGCGGGAGTTCTCGAGCAGTACTTC
CDR3: CASSPLGLAGVLEQYF
V: TRBV28
J: TRBJ2-7
size: -
D: TRBD2
length: 16

DNA: TGTGCCTGGAGTGCCCCCGTATGGGCGCGTGACACCGGGGAGCTGTTTTTT
CDR3: CAWSAPVWARDTGELFF
V: TRBV30
J: TRBJ2-2
size: -
D: -
length: 17

DNA: TGTGCCAGCTCACTTCTTCAGGAGCGGGATGGAAACACCATATATTTT
CDR3: CASSLLQERDGNTIYF
V: TRBV18
J: TRBJ1-3
size: -
D: -
length: 16

DNA: TGTGCCAGTAGTATAGTCCCTAGCGGGTCGTTCAATGAGCAGTTCTTC
CDR3: CASSIVPSGSFNEQFF
V: TRBV19
J: TRBJ2-1
size: -
D: TRBD2
length: 16

DNA: TGCGCCAGCAGCTTGGAGGTCTCAGGCTCCGGTCAAGAGACCCAGTACTTC
CDR3: CASSLEVSGSGQETQYF
V: TRBV5-1
J: TRBJ2-5
size: -
D: -
length: 17

DNA: TGTGCCAGCAGTTGGGACAGCTCCTATAATTCACCCCTCCACTTT
CDR3: CASSWDSSYNSPLHF
V: TRBV28
J: TRBJ1-6
size: -
D: TRBD1
length: 15

DNA: TGTGCCAGTAGTTTAAGACAGGCCGGAAGAGAGTCACTGTTTTTT
CDR3: CASSLRQAGRESLFF
V: TRBV19
J: TRBJ1-4
size: -
D: -
length: 15

DNA: TGTGCCAGCAGCTTGACGACGGGGTCGGGGGATGGCTACACCTTC
CDR3: CASSLTTGSGDGYTF
V: TRBV5-4
J: TRBJ1-2
size: -
D: -
length: 15

DNA: TGTGCCAGCAGCTGGAATAGCGGGGGGCCTACGCCCTATGAGCAGTTCTTC
CDR3: CASSWNSGGPTPYEQFF
V: TRBV7-9
J: TRBJ2-1
size: -
D: TRBD2
length: 17

DNA: TGTGCCAGCAGCTTAGTAGGGGGACTAGGGAAAAACATTCAGTACTTC
CDR3: CASSLVGGLGKNIQYF
V: TRBV11-2
J: TRBJ2-4
size: -
D: TRBD2
length: 16

DNA: TGTGCCAGTAGTATATGGCCGGAGCGTGTCACCTTC
CDR3: CASSIWPERVTF
V: TRBV19
J: TRBJ1-2
size: -
D: -
length: 12

DNA: TGCGCCAGCAGCTTGAGGACAGGCTCTGGAAACACCATATATTTT
CDR3: CASSLRTGSGNTIYF
V: TRBV5-1
J: TRBJ1-3
size: -
D: TRBD1
length: 15

DNA: TGTGCCAGCAGTTTGCGAGACACTGAAGCTTTCTTT
CDR3: CASSLRDTEAFF
V: TRBV12-3/TRBV12-4
J: TRBJ1-1
size: few
D: -
length: 12

DNA: TGTGCCAGCAAAATCGGGACAGCCTATGGCTACACCTTC
CDR3: CASKIGTAYGYTF
V: TRBV2
J: TRBJ1-2
size: -
D: TRBD1
length: 13

DNA: TGTGCCAGTAACCCCCCCGGGAGTCAGCCCCAGCATTTT
CDR3: CASNPPGSQPQHF
V: TRBV19
J: TRBJ1-5
size: -
D: -
length: 13

DNA: TGTGCCAGCAGCGACCGGGTCTTAACGGGAAACACCATATATTTT
CDR3: CASSDRVLTGNTIYF
V: TRBV3-1/TRBV3-2
J: TRBJ1-3
size: -
D: -
length: 15

DNA: TGTGCCAGCTCATCCTATAGCGATGCCGGGGAGCTGTTTTTT
CDR3: CASSSYSDAGELFF
V: TRBV18
J: TRBJ2-2
size: -
D: -
length: 14

DNA: TGTGCCAGCGAGGGCACAGATACGCAGTATTTT
CDR3: CASEGTDTQYF
V: TRBV28
J: TRBJ2-3
size: -
D: -
length: 11

DNA: TGCGCCAGCAGCTATGGGACCGCGGGGGGCAACGAGCAGTACTTC
CDR3: CASSYGTAGGNEQYF
V: TRBV5-1
J: TRBJ2-7
size: -
D: TRBD2
length: 15

DNA: TGTGCCAGCAGTTTCCGGGACGAGCAGTACTTC
CDR3: CASSFRDEQYF
V: TRBV2
J: TRBJ2-7
size: -
D: -
length: 11

DNA: TGTGCCTGGAGTGGAGGACAGCTCATTACCTACGAGCAGTACTTC
CDR3: CAWSGGQLITYEQYF
V: TRBV30
J: TRBJ2-7
size: -
D: -
length: 15

DNA: TGCGCCAGCATGGGGCAGGGCACAGATACGCAGTATTTT
CDR3: CASMGQGTDTQYF
V: TRBV5-1
J: TRBJ2-3
size: -
D: -
length: 13

DNA: TGTGCCAGCAGCTTAACAGGGACAGGAGAAGGCTACACCTTC
CDR3: CASSLTGTGEGYTF
V: TRBV7-9
J: TRBJ1-2
size: -
D: TRBD1
length: 14

DNA: TGTGCCAGCAGCTTGTGGCAGATCAATGAGCAGTTCTTC
CDR3: CASSLWQINEQFF
V: TRBV5-5
J: TRBJ2-1
size: once
D: -
length: 13

DNA: TGTGCCAGCAGCCCGCGACTAGCGGGGCCACGCACAGATACGCAGTATTTT
CDR3: CASSPRLAGPRTDTQYF
V: TRBV5-4
J: TRBJ2-3
size: few
D: TRBD2
length: 17

DNA: TGTGCCAGCAGCATCGGGAATTCACCCCTCCACTTT
CDR3: CASSIGNSPLHF
V: TRBV13
J: TRBJ1-6
size: few
D: -
length: 12

DNA: TGTGCCAGCAGCCAAATTCTTCCGGGACAGGGCCACGAGCAGTACTTC
CDR3: CASSQILPGQGHEQYF
V: TRBV3-1/TRBV3-2
J: TRBJ2-7
size: few
D: TRBD1
length: 16

DNA: TGTGCCAGCTCACCAACGTCTAGCAACTACGAGCAGTACTTC
CDR3: CASSPTSSNYEQYF
V: TRBV18
J: TRBJ2-7
size: once
D: -
length: 14

DNA: TGTGCCAGTAGTCCCCGGACAGGGGCGAACACTGAAGCTTTCTTT
CDR3: CASSPRTGANTEAFF
V: TRBV19
J: TRBJ1-1
size: -
D: TRBD1
length: 15

DNA: TGTGCCAGCAGCTCGTCCGGGACAGGGAAGAATCAGCCCCAGCATTTT
CDR3: CASSSSGTGKNQPQHF
V: TRBV5-6
J: TRBJ1-5
size: few
D: TRBD1
length: 16

DNA: TGTGCCAGCAGCCGTCATTCAGGGACTCCTGGGGCCAACGTCCTGACTTTC
CDR3: CASSRHSGTPGANVLTF
V: TRBV13
J: TRBJ2-6
size: -
D: -
length: 17

DNA: TGTGCCAGCAGCCTTTCAGGACTAGCGGGAGCCTACGAGCAGTACTTC
CDR3: CASSLSGLAGAYEQYF
V: TRBV7-2
J: TRBJ2-7
size: -
D: TRBD2
length: 16

DNA: TGTGCCAGCAGAACAGGTCAGAGGAGCCAGCCCCAGCATTTT
CDR3: CASRTGQRSQPQHF
V: TRBV2
J: TRBJ1-5
size: -
D: -
length: 14

DNA: TGTGCCGTAGCGGATGGGGGTCTCACTAACTATGGCTACACCTTC
CDR3: CAVADGGLTNYGYTF
V: TRBV6-5
J: TRBJ1-2
size: once
D: -
length: 15

DNA: TGTGCCAGCAGCTTAAGCGGGTCTAGCGGGACCTACAATGAGCAGTTCTTC
CDR3: CASSLSGSSGTYNEQFF
V: TRBV7-3
J: TRBJ2-1
size: -
D: TRBD2
length: 17

DNA: TGTGCCAGCAGGTCGACTAGCGGTAATGAGCAGTTCTTC
CDR3: CASRSTSGNEQFF
V: TRBV3-1/TRBV3-2
J: TRBJ2-1
size: -
D: TRBD2
length: 13

DNA: TGTGCCAGCAGCTTCCCGACAGGAAGTGGCTACACCTTC
CDR3: CASSFPTGSGYTF
V: TRBV5-6
J: TRBJ1-2
size: -
D: -
length: 13

DNA: TGCGCCAGCAGCTTTCTCGGGACAGGGGGAATCTACGAGCAGTACTTC
CDR3: CASSFLGTGGIYEQYF
V: TRBV5-1
J: TRBJ2-7
size: -
D: TRBD1
length: 16

DNA: TGCGCCAGCAGCCAAGGTTACATGTACTTCGGGACAGGGGTTATAGGTGGCTACACCTTC
CDR3: CASSQGYMYFGTGVIGGYTF
V: TRBV4-1
J: TRBJ1-2
size: -
D: TRBD1
length: 20

DNA: TGTGCCAGTAGTCAAGGGACTCTGGCCAGCACAGATACGCAGTATTTT
CDR3: CASSQGTLASTDTQYF
V: TRBV19
J: TRBJ2-3
size: -
D: -
length: 16

DNA: TGTGCCAGCAGCTTAGCGGCGGGGGCGGAAGGCTACACCTTC
CDR3: CASSLAAGAEGYTF
V: TRBV7-9
J: TRBJ1-2
size: few
D: -
length: 14

DNA: TGTGCCAGCAGTCCCTGGACAGGGGGCAACTATGGCTACACCTTC
CDR3: CASSPWTGGNYGYTF
V: TRBV27
J: TRBJ1-2
size: -
D: TRBD1
length: 15

DNA: TGTGCCAGCAGTTACGACGGGACTGAAGCTTTCTTT
CDR3: CASSYDGTEAFF
V: TRBV6-5
J: TRBJ1-1
size: -
D: -
length: 12

DNA: TGCAGCGCCCGAGGCGGGGGGGCCGGAGATACGCAGTATTTT
CDR3: CSARGGGAGDTQYF
V: TRBV29-1
J: TRBJ2-3
size: -
D: TRBD2
length: 14

DNA: TGTGCCAGCAGCCCCGGACTGAGGAATGAGCAGTTCTTC
CDR3: CASSPGLRNEQFF
V: TRBV7-3
J: TRBJ2-1
size: -
D: -
length: 13

DNA: TGTGCCAGCAGTGAAGGTGACAGGGGGGTTCGTGAAAAACTGTTTTTT
CDR3: CASSEGDRGVREKLFF
V: TRBV2
J: TRBJ1-4
size: -
D: TRBD1
length: 16